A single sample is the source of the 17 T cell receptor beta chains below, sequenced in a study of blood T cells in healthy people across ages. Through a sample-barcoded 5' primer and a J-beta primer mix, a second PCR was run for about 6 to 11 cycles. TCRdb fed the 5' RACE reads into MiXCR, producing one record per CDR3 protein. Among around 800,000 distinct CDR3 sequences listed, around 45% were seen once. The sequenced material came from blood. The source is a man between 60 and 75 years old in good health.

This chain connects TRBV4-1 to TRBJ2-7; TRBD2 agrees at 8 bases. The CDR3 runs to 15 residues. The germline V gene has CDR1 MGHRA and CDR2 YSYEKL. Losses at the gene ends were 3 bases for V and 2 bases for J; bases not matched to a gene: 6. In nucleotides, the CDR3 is TGCGCCAGCAGCCAGGGACTAGATATTGCCTACGAGCAGTACTTC. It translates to CASSQGLDIAYEQYF.

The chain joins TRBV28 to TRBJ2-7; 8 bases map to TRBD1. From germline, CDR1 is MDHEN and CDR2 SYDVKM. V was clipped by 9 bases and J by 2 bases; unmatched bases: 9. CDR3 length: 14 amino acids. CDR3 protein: CASQGASGPYEQYF. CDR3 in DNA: TGTGCCAGTCAGGGGGCTTCGGGACCCTACGAGCAGTACTTC.

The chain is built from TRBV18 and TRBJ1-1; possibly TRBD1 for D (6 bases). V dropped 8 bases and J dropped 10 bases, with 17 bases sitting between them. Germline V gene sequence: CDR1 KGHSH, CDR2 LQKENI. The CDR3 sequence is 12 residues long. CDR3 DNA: TGTGCCAGCGATCAAAAGGGGGACGGAGCTTTCTTT. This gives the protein CASDQKGDGAFF.

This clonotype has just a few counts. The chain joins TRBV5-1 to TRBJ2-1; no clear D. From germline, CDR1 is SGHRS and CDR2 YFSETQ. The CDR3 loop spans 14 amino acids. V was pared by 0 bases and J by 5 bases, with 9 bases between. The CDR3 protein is CASSLGAVDNEQFF. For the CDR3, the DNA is TGCGCCAGCAGCTTGGGGGCCGTTGACAATGAGCAGTTCTTC.

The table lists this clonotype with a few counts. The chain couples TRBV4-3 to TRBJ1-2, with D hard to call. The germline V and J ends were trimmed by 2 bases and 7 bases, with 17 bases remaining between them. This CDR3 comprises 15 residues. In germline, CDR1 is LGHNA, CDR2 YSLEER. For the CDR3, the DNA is TGCGCCAGCAGCCAACCTCCTCTAGGGCGGTTTGGCTACACCTTC. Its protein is CASSQPPLGRFGYTF.

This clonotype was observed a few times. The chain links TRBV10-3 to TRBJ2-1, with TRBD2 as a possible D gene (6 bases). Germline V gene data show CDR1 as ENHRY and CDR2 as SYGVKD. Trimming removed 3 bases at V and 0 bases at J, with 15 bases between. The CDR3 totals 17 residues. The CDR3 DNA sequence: TGTGCCATCAGTGACCCTAACCTCGGGAGCTCCTACAATGAGCAGTTCTTC. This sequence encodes CAISDPNLGSSYNEQFF.

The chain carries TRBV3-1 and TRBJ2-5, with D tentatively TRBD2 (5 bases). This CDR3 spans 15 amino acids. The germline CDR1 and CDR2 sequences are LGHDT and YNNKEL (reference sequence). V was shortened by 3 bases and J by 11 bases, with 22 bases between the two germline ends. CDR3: CASSHYRTGRYEQYF. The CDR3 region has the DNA TGTGCCAGCAGCCATTATCGGACTGGGCGATATGAGCAGTACTTC.

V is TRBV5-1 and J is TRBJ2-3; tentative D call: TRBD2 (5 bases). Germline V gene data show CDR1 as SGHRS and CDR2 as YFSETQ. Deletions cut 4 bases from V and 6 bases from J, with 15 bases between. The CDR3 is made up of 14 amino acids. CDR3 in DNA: TGCGCCAGCAGCGGCGGGCCTCCGGGGGATACGCAGTATTTT. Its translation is CASSGGPPGDTQYF.

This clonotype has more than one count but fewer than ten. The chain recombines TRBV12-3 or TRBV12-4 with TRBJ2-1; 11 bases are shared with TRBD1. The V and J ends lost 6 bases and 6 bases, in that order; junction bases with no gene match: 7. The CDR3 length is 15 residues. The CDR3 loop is CASSTGQGEGNEQFF. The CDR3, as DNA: TGTGCCAGCAGCACGGGACAGGGGGAGGGCAATGAGCAGTTCTTC.

CDR3 in DNA: TGTGCCAGCAGTTACCACAGGGCCGGGGGCACTGAAGCTTTCTTT. Its translation: CASSYHRAGGTEAFF. This sequence joins TRBV6-5 and TRBJ1-1, with D possibly TRBD1 on 6 matching bases. Trimming took off 2 bases at V and 4 bases at J, with 14 bases between the two ends. Germline CDR1 MNHEY, CDR2 SVGAGI. The CDR3 sequence is 15 residues long.

CDR3 amino acids: CASSQAGQATDTQYF. CDR3 in DNA: TGTGCCAGCAGCCAAGCGGGGCAGGCGACAGATACGCAGTATTTT. The rearrangement joins TRBV3-1 to TRBJ2-3, with D tentatively TRBD1 or TRBD2 (5 bases each). Germline V gives CDR1 LGHDT, CDR2 YNNKEL (reference sequence). V was pared by 1 base and J by 3 bases, with 11 bases between. This CDR3 region has 15 residues.

In nucleotides, the CDR3 is TGTGCCAGCAGCGTGGACGGAGTCAATCAGCCCCAGCATTTT. Translated, it gives CASSVDGVNQPQHF. The chain carries TRBV9 and TRBJ1-5; D not certain. Looked up from germline, CDR1 is SGDLS and CDR2 is YYNGEE. Trimming cost V 2 bases and J 3 bases, with 9 bases left between them. CDR3 length: 14 residues.

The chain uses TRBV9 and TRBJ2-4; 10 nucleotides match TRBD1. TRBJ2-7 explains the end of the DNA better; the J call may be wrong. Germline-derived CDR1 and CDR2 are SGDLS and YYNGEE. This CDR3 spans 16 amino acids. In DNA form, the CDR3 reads TGTGCCAGCAGCGGTCCCGACAGGGGGCGTTTCTACGAGCAGTACTTC. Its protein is CASSGPDRGRFYEQYF.

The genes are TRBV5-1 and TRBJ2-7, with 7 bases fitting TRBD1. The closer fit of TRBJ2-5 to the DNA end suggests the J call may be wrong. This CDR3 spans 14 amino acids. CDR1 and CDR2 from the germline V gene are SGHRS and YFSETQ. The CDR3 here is CASSPQGSWETQYF. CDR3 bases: TGCGCCAGCAGCCCACAGGGGTCTTGGGAGACCCAGTACTTC.

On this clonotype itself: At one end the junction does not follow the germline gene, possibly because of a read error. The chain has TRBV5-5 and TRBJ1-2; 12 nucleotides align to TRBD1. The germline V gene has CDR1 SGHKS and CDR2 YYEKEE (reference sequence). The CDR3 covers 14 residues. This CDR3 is CANSSGTGGDGYTF. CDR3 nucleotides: TGTGCCAACAGCTCTGGGACAGGGGGCGACGGCTACACCTTC.

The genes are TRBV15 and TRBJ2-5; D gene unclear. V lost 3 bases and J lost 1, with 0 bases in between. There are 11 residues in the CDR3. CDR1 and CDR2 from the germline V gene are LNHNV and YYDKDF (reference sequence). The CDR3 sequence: CATSSQETQYF. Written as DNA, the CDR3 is TGTGCCACCAGCAGCCAAGAGACCCAGTACTTC.

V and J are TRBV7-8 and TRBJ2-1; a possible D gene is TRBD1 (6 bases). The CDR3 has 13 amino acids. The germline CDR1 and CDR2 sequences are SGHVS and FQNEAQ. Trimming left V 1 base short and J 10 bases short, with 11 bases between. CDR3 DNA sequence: TGTGCCAGCAGCTTAGACAGGGAGCGAGAGCAGTTCTTC. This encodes CASSLDREREQFF.